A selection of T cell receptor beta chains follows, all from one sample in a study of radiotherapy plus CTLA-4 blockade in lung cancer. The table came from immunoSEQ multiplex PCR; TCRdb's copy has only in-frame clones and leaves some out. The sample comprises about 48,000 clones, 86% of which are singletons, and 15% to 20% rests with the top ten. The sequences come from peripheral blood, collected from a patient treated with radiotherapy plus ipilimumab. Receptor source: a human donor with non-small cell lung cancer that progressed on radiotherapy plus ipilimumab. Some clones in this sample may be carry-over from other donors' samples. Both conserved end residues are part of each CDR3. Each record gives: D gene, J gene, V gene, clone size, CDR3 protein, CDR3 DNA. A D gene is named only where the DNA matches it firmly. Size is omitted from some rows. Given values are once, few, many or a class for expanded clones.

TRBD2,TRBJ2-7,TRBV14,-,CASSLLGLAGLGEQYF,TGTGCCAGCAGCCTACTGGGACTAGCGGGGTTGGGCGAGCAGTACTTC
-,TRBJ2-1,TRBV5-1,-,CASSPESLYNEQFF,TGCGCCAGCAGCCCAGAATCCCTCTACAATGAGCAGTTCTTC
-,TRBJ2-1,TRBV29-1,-,CSVGGVGYNEQFF,TGCAGCGTTGGGGGGGTGGGGTACAATGAGCAGTTCTTC
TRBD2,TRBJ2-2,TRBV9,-,CASSTTPRVAGVYTGELFF,TGTGCCAGCAGCACAACCCCCCGTGTAGCGGGAGTTTACACCGGGGAGCTGTTTTTT
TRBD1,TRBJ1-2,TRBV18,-,CASSRSAGQGAPDNYGYTF,TGTGCCAGCTCACGGTCAGCCGGACAGGGGGCGCCGGATAACTATGGCTACACCTTC
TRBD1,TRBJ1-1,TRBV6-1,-,CASSEGDRQAFF,TGTGCCAGCAGTGAGGGGGACAGGCAAGCTTTCTTT
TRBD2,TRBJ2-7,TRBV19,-,CASSVSGRVHEQYF,TGTGCCAGTAGTGTGAGCGGGAGGGTCCACGAGCAGTACTTC
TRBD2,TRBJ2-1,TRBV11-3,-,CASSLGGTNEQFF,TGTGCCAGCAGCCTCGGGGGGACCAATGAGCAGTTCTTC
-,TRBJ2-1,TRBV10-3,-,CATRRPGYNEQFF,TGTGCCACCAGGAGGCCGGGGTACAATGAGCAGTTCTTC
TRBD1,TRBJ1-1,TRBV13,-,CASSSTGGYRGTEAFF,TGTGCCAGCAGCTCGACAGGGGGCTATCGGGGCACTGAAGCTTTCTTT
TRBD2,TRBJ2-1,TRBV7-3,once,CASSSGLAGSSYNEQFF,TGTGCCAGCAGCTCGGGGCTAGCGGGGAGCTCCTACAATGAGCAGTTCTTC
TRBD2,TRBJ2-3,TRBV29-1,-,CSVEGSGGATDTQYF,TGCAGCGTTGAAGGTAGCGGGGGGGCCACAGATACGCAGTATTTT
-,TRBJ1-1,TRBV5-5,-,CASSPPPLNTEAFF,TGTGCCAGCAGCCCTCCCCCCCTGAACACTGAAGCTTTCTTT
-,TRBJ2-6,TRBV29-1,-,CSATGDGANVLTF,TGCAGCGCGACAGGTGATGGGGCCAACGTCCTGACTTTC
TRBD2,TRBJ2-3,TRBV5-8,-,CASSLGLAGGTSTDTQYF,TGTGCCAGCAGCTTGGGACTAGCGGGGGGTACTAGCACAGATACGCAGTATTTT
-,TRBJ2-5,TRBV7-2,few,CASSLARGETQYF,TGTGCCAGCAGCTTAGCGAGAGGGGAGACCCAGTACTTC
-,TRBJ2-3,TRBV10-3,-,CAISAYTDTQYF,TGTGCCATCAGTGCCTATACAGATACGCAGTATTTT
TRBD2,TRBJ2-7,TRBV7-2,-,CASSLIGGSGSMYEQYF,TGTGCCAGCAGCTTAATAGGTGGTAGCGGGAGTATGTACGAGCAGTACTTC
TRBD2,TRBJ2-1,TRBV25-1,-,CASRPPGLAGAYNEQFF,TGTGCCAGCAGGCCACCGGGGCTAGCGGGAGCCTACAATGAGCAGTTCTTC
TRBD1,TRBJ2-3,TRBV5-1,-,CASSPGTGIKSDTQYF,TGCGCCAGCAGTCCCGGGACAGGGATCAAATCAGATACGCAGTATTTT
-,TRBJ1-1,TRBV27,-,CASSFNGRGGRAFF,TGTGCCAGCAGTTTCAATGGCCGGGGGGGTCGGGCTTTCTTT
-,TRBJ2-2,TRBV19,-,CASARPPGDTGELFF,TGTGCCAGTGCGCGACCCCCGGGGGACACCGGGGAGCTGTTTTTT
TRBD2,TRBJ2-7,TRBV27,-,CASSVHSGSSYEQYF,TGTGCCAGCAGTGTACATAGCGGGAGTTCCTACGAGCAGTACTTC
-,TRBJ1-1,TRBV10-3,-,CAISDHGGSTEAFF,TGTGCCATCAGTGACCACGGGGGAAGCACTGAAGCTTTCTTT
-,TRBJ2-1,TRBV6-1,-,CASSEGRYEQFF,TGTGCCAGCAGTGAAGGGCGGTATGAGCAGTTCTTC
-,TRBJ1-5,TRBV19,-,CASKGGLYQPQHF,TGTGCCAGTAAGGGGGGGCTTTATCAGCCCCAGCATTTT
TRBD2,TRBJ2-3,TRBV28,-,CASSFLAGTDTQYF,TGTGCCAGCAGTTTCCTAGCGGGCACAGATACGCAGTATTTT